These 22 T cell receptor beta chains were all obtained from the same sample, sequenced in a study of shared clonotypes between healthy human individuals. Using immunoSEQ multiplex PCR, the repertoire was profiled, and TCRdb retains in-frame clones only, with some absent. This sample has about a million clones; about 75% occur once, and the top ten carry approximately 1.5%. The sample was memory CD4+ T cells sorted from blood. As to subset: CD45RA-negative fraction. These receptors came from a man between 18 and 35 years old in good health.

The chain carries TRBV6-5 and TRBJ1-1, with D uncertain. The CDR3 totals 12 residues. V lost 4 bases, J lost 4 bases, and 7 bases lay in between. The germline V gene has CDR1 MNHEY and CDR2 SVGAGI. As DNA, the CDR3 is TGTGCCAGCAGTTCTAAGGGCACTGAAGCTTTCTTT. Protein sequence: CASSSKGTEAFF.

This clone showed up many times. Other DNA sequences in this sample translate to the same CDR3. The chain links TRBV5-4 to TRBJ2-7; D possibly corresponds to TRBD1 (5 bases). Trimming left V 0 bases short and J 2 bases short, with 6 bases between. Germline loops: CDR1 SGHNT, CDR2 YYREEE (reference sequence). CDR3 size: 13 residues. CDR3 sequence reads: CASSLDRPYEQYF. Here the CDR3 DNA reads TGTGCCAGCAGCTTGGACAGGCCCTACGAGCAGTACTTC.

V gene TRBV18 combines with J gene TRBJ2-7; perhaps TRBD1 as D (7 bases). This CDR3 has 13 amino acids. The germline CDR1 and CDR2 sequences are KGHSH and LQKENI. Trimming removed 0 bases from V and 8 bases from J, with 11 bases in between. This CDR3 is CASSPPGGGKQYF. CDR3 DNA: TGTGCCAGCTCACCACCAGGGGGCGGGAAGCAGTACTTC.

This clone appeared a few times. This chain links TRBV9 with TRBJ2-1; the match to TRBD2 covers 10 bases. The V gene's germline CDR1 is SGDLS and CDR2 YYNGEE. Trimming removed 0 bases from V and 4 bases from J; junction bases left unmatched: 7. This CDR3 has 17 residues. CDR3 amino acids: CASSVAPLAGVYNEQFF. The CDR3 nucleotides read TGTGCCAGCAGCGTAGCCCCTCTAGCGGGAGTATACAATGAGCAGTTCTTC. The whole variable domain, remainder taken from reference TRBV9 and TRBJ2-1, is DSGVTQTPKHLITATGQRVTLRCSPRSGDLSVYWYQQSLDQGLQFLIQYYNGEERAKGNILERFSAQQFPDLHSELNLSSLELGDSALYFCASSVAPLAGVYNEQFFGPGTRLTVL.

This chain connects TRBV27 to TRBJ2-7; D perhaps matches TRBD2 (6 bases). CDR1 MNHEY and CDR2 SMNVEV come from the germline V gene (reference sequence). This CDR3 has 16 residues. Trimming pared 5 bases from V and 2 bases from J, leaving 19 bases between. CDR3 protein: CASSPTSNRIPYEQYF. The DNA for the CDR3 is TGTGCCAGCAGTCCCACTAGCAATCGAATCCCCTACGAGCAGTACTTC.

This CDR3 is CASSVGQSTGNTIYF. CDR3 nucleotides: TGTGCCAGCAGCGTGGGACAGTCGACCGGAAACACCATATATTTT. The genes are TRBV9 and TRBJ1-3; 7 bases fit TRBD1. Germline V gene sequence: CDR1 SGDLS, CDR2 YYNGEE. Trimming took 2 bases from V and 4 from J; bases not matched to a gene: 6. The CDR3 runs to 15 residues.

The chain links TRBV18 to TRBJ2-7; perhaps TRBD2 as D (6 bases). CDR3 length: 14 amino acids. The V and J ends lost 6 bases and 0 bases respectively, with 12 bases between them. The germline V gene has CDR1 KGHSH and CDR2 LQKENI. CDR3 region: CASSLLADSYEQYF. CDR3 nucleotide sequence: TGTGCCAGCTCCCTATTAGCGGACTCCTACGAGCAGTACTTC. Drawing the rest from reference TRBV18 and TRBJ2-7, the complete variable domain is NAGVMQNPRHLVRRRGQEARLRCSPMKGHSHVYWYRQLPEEGLKFMVYLQKENIIDESGMPKERFSAEFPKEGPSILRIQQVVRGDSAAYFCASSLLADSYEQYFGPGTRLTVT.

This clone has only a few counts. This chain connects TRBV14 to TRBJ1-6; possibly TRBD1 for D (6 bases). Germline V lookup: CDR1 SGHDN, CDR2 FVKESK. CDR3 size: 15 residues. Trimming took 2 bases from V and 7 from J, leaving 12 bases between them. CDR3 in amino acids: CASSQRGQGNSPLHF. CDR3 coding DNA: TGTGCCAGCAGCCAAAGGGGCCAGGGGAATTCACCCCTCCACTTT.

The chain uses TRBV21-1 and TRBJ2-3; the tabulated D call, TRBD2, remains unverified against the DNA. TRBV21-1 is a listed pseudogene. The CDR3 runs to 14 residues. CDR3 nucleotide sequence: TGTGCCAACAACTGGGTAGCGGGATTGGATACGCAGTATTTT. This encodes CANNWVAGLDTQYF.

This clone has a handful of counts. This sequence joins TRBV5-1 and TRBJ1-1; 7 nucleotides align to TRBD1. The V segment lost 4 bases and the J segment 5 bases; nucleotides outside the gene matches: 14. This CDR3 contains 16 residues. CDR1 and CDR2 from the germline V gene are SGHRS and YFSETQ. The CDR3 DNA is TGCGCCAGCAGCCTAAACAACAGGGGATTTGGGACTGAAGCTTTCTTT. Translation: CASSLNNRGFGTEAFF.

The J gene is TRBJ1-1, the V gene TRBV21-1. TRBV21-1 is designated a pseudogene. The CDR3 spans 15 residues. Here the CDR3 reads CASSKVRQQNTEAFF. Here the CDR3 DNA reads TGTGCCAGCAGCAAAGTACGGCAGCAGAACACTGAAGCTTTCTTT.

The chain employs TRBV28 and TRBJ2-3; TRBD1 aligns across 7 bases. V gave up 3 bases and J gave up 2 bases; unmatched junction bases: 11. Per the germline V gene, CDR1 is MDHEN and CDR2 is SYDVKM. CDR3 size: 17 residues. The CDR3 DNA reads TGTGCCAGCAGTTTGAACAGGGGCCCCAGCTTCACAGATACGCAGTATTTT. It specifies CASSLNRGPSFTDTQYF. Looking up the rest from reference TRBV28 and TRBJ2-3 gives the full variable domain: DVKVTQSSRYLVKRTGEKVFLECVQDMDHENMFWYRQDPGLGLRLIYFSYDVKMKEKGDIPEGYSVSREKKERFSLILESASTNQTSMYLCASSLNRGPSFTDTQYFGPGTRLTVL.

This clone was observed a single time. The CDR3 bases are TGCGCCAGCAGCTTTGGGGACAGGATGCCAGATACGCAGTATTTT. This translates into CASSFGDRMPDTQYF. The rearrangement uses TRBV5-1 and TRBJ2-3, with 8 nucleotides matching TRBD1. CDR1 is SGHRS, CDR2 YFSETQ, per germline. CDR3 length: 15 amino acids. The junction had 6 bases not matched to a gene; V was cut back by 2 bases and J by 4 bases.

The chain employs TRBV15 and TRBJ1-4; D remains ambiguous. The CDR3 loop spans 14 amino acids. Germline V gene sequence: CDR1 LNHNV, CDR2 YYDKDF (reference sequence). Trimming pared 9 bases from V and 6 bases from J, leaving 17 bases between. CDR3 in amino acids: CATSDGVSDEKLFF. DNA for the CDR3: TGTGCCACTTCCGATGGGGTGTCGGATGAAAAACTGTTTTTT.

The CDR3 DNA reads as TGTGCCAGCACCGTGGGTTACGAGCAGTACTTC. It is translated as CASTVGYEQYF. This sequence joins TRBV6-5 and TRBJ2-7, with unresolved D. V was cut by 7 bases and J by 4 bases, with 8 bases left in between. The CDR3 runs 11 residues. Germline-derived CDR1 and CDR2 are MNHEY and SVGAGI.

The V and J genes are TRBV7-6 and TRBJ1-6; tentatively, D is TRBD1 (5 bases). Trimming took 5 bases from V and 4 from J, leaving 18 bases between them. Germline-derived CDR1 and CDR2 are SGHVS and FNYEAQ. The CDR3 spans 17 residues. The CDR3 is CASSQGSGQSYNSPLHF. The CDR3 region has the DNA TGTGCCAGCAGCCAGGGATCTGGGCAGTCTTATAATTCACCCCTCCACTTT.

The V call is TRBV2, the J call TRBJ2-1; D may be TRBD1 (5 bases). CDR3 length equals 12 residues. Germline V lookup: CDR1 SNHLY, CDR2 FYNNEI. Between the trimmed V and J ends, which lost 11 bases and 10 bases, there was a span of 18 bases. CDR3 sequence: CAGRILGQEQFF. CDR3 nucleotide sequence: TGTGCCGGCCGCATTTTAGGACAAGAGCAGTTCTTC. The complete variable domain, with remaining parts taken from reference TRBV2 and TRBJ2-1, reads EPEVTQTPSHQVTQMGQEVILRCVPISNHLYFYWYRQILGQKVEFLVSFYNNEISEKSEIFDDQFSVERPDGSNFTLKIRSTKLEDSAMYFCAGRILGQEQFFGPGTRLTVL.

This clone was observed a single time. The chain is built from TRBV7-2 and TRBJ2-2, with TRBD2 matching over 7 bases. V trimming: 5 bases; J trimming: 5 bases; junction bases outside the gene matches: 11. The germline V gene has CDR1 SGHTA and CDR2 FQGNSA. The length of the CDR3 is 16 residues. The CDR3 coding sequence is TGTGCCAGCAGCCAGCAGGCGGGAGTAAAGACCGGGGAGCTGTTTTTT. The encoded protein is CASSQQAGVKTGELFF.

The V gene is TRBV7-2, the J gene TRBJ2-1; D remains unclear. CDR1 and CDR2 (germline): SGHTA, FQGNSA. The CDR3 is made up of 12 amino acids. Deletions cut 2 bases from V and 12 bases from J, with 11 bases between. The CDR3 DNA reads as TGTGCCAGCAGCTTAATACTTAGTCCGCAGTTCTTC. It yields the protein CASSLILSPQFF.

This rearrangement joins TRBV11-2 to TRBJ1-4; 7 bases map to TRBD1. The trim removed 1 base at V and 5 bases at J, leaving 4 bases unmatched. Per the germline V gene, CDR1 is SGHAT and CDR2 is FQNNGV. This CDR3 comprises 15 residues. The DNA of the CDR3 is TGTGCCAGCAGCTTAGGGACAGGATTAAATGAAAAACTGTTTTTT. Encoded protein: CASSLGTGLNEKLFF.

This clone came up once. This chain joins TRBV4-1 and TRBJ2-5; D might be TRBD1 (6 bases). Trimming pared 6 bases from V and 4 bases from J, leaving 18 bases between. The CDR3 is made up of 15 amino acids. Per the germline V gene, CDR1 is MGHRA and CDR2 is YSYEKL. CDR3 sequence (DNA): TGCGCCAGCAGTCCCGGGACAAAGCGAGGAGAGACCCAGTACTTC. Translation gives CASSPGTKRGETQYF.

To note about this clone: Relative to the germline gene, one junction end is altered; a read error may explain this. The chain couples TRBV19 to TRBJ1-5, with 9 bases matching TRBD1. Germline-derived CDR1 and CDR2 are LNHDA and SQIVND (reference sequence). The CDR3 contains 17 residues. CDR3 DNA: TGTGCCAGTAGCATAGGGACAGGGAGGTATAGCAATCAGCCCCAGCATTTT. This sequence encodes CASSIGTGRYSNQPQHF.